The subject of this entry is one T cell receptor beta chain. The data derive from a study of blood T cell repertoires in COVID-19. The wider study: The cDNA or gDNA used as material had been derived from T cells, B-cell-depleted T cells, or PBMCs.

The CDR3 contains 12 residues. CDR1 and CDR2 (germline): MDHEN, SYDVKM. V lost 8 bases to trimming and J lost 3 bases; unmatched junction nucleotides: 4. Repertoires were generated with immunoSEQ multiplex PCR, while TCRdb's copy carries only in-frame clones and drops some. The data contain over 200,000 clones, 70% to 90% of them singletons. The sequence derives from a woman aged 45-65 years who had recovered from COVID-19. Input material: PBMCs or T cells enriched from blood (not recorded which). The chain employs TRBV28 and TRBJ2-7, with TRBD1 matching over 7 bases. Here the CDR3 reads CASGRGYYEQYF. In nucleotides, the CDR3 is TGTGCCAGCGGCAGGGGGTACTACGAGCAGTACTTC.